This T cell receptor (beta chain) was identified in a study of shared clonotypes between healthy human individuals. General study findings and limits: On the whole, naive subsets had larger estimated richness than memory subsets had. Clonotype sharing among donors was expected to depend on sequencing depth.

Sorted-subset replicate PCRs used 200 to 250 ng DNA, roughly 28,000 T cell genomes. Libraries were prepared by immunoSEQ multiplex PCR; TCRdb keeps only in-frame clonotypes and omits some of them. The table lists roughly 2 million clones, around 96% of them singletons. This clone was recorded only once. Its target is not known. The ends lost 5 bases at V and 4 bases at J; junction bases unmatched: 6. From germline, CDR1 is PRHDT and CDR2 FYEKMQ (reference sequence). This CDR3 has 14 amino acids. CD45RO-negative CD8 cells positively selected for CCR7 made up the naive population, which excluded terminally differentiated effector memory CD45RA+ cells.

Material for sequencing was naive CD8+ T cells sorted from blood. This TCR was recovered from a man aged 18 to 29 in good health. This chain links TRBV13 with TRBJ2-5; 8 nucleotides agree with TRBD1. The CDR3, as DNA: TGTGCCAGCAGCGAAGACAGGGGTGGAGAGACCCAGTACTTC. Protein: CASSEDRGGETQYF.